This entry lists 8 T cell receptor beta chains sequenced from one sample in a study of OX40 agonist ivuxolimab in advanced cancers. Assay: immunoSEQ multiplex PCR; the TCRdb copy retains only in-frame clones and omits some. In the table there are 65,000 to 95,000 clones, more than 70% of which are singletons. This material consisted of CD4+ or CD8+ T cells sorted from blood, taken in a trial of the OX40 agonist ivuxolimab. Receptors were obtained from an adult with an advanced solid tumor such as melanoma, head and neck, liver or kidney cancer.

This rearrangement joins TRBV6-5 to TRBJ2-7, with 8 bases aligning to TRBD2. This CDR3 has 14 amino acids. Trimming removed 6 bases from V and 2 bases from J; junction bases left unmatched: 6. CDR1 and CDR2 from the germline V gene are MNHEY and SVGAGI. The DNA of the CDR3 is TGTGCCAGCAGCCGGGGGGGAACCACCTACGAGCAGTACTTC. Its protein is CASSRGGTTYEQYF.

The CDR3 sequence is CASSDDRQEPQHF. Here the CDR3 DNA reads TGTGCCAGTAGTGACGATCGACAGGAGCCCCAGCATTTT. The chain couples TRBV19 to TRBJ1-5; TRBD1 is a possible D gene (6 bases). The CDR3 runs 13 residues. Trimming cost V 5 bases and J 8 bases, with 13 bases left between them. Germline values: CDR1 LNHDA, CDR2 SQIVND (reference sequence).

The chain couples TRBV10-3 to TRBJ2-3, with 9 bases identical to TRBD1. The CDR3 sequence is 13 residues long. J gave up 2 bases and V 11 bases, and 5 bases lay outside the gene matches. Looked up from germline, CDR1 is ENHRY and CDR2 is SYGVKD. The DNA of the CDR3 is TGTGCCGTACAGGGGGCGCCCACAGATACGCAGTATTTT. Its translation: CAVQGAPTDTQYF.

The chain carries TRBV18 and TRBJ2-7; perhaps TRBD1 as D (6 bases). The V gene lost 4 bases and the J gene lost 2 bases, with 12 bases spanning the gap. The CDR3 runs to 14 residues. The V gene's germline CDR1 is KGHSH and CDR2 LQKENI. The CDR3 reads CASSLRDTAYEQYF. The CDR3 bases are TGTGCCAGCTCACTTCGGGACACGGCCTACGAGCAGTACTTC.

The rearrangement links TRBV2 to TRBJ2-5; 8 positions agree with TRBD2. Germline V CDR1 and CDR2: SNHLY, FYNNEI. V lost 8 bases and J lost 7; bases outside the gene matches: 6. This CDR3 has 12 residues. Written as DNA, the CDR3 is TGTGCCAGCTCCGGGGGGGCTTGGACCCAGTACTTC. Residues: CASSGGAWTQYF. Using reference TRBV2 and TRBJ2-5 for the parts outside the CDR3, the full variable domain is EPEVTQTPSHQVTQMGQEVILRCVPISNHLYFYWYRQILGQKVEFLVSFYNNEISEKSEIFDDQFSVERPDGSNFTLKIRSTKLEDSAMYFCASSGGAWTQYFGPGTRLLVL.

The CDR3 DNA sequence: TGTGCCAGCAGCGCCCCCCGGTTAACTAGCCTCTCAGATACGCAGTATTTT. Protein: CASSAPRLTSLSDTQYF. This chain links TRBV2 with TRBJ2-3; tentative D call: TRBD2 (6 bases). Trimming removed 6 bases at V and 4 bases at J, with 23 bases between. The germline CDR1 and CDR2 sequences are SNHLY and FYNNEI. The CDR3 runs to 17 residues.

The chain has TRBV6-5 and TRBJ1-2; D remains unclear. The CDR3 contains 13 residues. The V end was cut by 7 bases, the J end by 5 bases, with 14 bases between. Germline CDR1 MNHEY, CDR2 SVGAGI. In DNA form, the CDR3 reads TGTGCCAGCATCAACCCGGGGAATTATGGCTACACCTTC. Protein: CASINPGNYGYTF.

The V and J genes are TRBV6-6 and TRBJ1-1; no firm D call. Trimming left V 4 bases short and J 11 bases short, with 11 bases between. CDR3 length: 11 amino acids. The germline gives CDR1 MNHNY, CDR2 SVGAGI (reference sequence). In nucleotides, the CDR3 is TGTGCCAGCAGTTTCGGTGGGAGGGCTTTCTTT. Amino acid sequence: CASSFGGRAFF.